This entry lists 7 T cell receptor beta chains sequenced from one sample in a study of technical replicates of blood from several donors. The repertoire was sequenced with immunoSEQ multiplex PCR; TCRdb's copy has only in-frame clones and lacks some. The sample consists of some 70,000 clones, just over 90% of them appearing once. The sequenced sample consisted of PBMCs. The source is a human donor in good health. Some clones in this sample may be carry-over from other donors' samples.

The V call is TRBV5-6, the J call TRBJ2-7, with a weak D call TRBD2 (5 bases). The CDR3 contains 13 residues. V dropped 8 bases and J dropped 3 bases, with 15 bases sitting between them. The germline gives CDR1 SGHDT, CDR2 YYEEEE. CDR3 in amino acids: CASSGAVRYEQYF. Written as DNA, the CDR3 is TGTGCCAGTTCAGGAGCGGTTCGCTACGAGCAGTACTTC.

V and J are TRBV2 and TRBJ1-1; 10 nucleotides align to TRBD1. J was trimmed by 5 bases and V by 8 bases; bases with no gene match: 14. This CDR3 is built from 16 residues. Looked up from germline, CDR1 is SNHLY and CDR2 is FYNNEI. The CDR3 coding sequence is TGTGCCAGCTTGGGGATAAAGACAGGGGGCCGAACTGAAGCTTTCTTT. This codes for CASLGIKTGGRTEAFF. The full variable domain, with the rest looked up from reference TRBV2 and TRBJ1-1, is EPEVTQTPSHQVTQMGQEVILRCVPISNHLYFYWYRQILGQKVEFLVSFYNNEISEKSEIFDDQFSVERPDGSNFTLKIRSTKLEDSAMYFCASLGIKTGGRTEAFFGQGTRLTVV.

The chain recombines TRBV12-5 with TRBJ1-2; TRBD1 matches at 10 bases. The CDR3 runs to 20 residues. The germline gives CDR1 LGHNT, CDR2 FRNRAP. V dropped 6 bases and J dropped 6; count of bases not matched to a gene: 25. The CDR3 DNA is TGTGCTAGTGGCTTACCTCCCTTGGGACAGGGGATACGACGCACTGATGGCTACACCTTC. Its translation is CASGLPPLGQGIRRTDGYTF. Full variable domain (outside the CDR3, taken from reference TRBV12-5 and TRBJ1-2): DARVTQTPRHKVTEMGQEVTMRCQPILGHNTVFWYRQTMMQGLELLAYFRNRAPLDDSGMPKDRFSAEMPDATLATLKIQPSEPRDSAVYFCASGLPPLGQGIRRTDGYTFGSGTRLTVV.

The genes are TRBV10-3 and TRBJ2-3, with 9 nucleotides matching TRBD2. With V trimmed by 2 bases and J by 6 bases, 6 bases remained unmatched. The germline gives CDR1 ENHRY, CDR2 SYGVKD. The CDR3 contains 15 residues. As DNA, the CDR3 is TGTGCCATCAGTGAGGTCCAGCGGGGGGAGGATACGCAGTATTTT. This codes for CAISEVQRGEDTQYF.

The chain has TRBV29-1 and TRBJ2-2, with 10 bases that match TRBD1. Germline V gives CDR1 SQVTM, CDR2 ANQGSEA. The trim removed 6 bases at V and 4 bases at J, leaving 5 bases unmatched. This CDR3 region has 14 residues. CDR3 sequence reads: CSVDRGKGTGELFF. CDR3 nucleotides: TGCAGCGTGGACAGGGGGAAGGGCACCGGGGAGCTGTTTTTT.

The J gene is TRBJ2-2, the V gene TRBV19; TRBD1 matches 7 bases. This CDR3 has 15 residues. Germline loops: CDR1 LNHDA, CDR2 SQIVND (reference sequence). V was pared by 5 bases and J by 0 bases, with 3 bases of the junction left unmatched. CDR3 bases: TGTGCCAGTAGTTGGGACAGACCGAACACCGGGGAGCTGTTTTTT. Residues: CASSWDRPNTGELFF.

The V and J genes are TRBV7-9 and TRBJ1-4; 10 positions match TRBD1. J gave up 12 bases and V 5 bases, and 12 bases lay outside the gene matches. The germline gives CDR1 SEHNR, CDR2 FQNEAQ (reference sequence). The CDR3 consists of 15 residues. This CDR3 reads CASSPGTGVSGELFF. CDR3 DNA: TGTGCCAGCAGCCCCGGGACAGGGGTTTCAGGTGAACTGTTTTTT.